This T cell receptor (beta chain) was retrieved from a study of OX40 agonist ivuxolimab in advanced cancers. At the level of the study: Every 2 weeks, patients received ivuxolimab intravenously, dosed at 0.01 to 10 mg/kg. Prior anti-PD-1, anti-PD-L1 or anti-CTLA-4 therapy was allowed; less than 45% had some.

TCRdb's copy holds only in-frame clones and misses some; the assay was immunoSEQ multiplex PCR. The profile shows approximately 70,000 clones, around nine tenths of them singletons. For this clone: The target antigen is unknown.

The study's findings and limits: Among the lowest peripheral clonal expansion occurred in 0.1-3.0 mg/kg partial responders. Doses of 0.1 to 3.0 mg/kg were accompanied by clonal expansion of CD4+ and CD8+ blood T cells by week 6.

Source: CD4+ or CD8+ T cells sorted from blood, taken in a trial of the OX40 agonist ivuxolimab. This TCR derives from an adult with an advanced solid tumor such as melanoma, head and neck, liver or kidney cancer.

CDR3 sequence: CASRDRVLLAASGANVLTF. The CDR3, as DNA: TGTGCCAGCCGGGACAGGGTTTTGCTTGCTGCCTCTGGGGCCAACGTCCTGACTTTC. This chain connects TRBV7-2 to TRBJ2-6, with TRBD1 matching over 9 bases. Germline-derived CDR1 and CDR2 are SGHTA and FQGNSA. The trim removed 8 bases at V and 0 bases at J, leaving 14 bases unmatched. The CDR3 spans 19 residues.